This is a list of T cell receptor beta chains from one sample in a study of glioma-infiltrating T cells after dendritic cell vaccination. The repertoire was sequenced with immunoSEQ multiplex PCR; TCRdb's copy has only in-frame clones and lacks some. Among about 73,000 clones listed, roughly 87% were seen once. Material: blood, obtained before dendritic cell vaccination. These receptors were collected from a human donor with glioblastoma. The CDR3 runs from the conserved cysteine through the conserved F or W. A D gene is named only where the DNA matches it firmly. Only part of the rows carry a size: once, few, many, or a class if the clone is expanded.

clone size: .; V gene: TRBV5-1; J gene: TRBJ2-3; D gene: TRBD2; CDR3 protein: CASSLLALKGTDTQYF; CDR3 DNA: TGCGCCAGCAGTTTACTAGCGTTGAAAGGCACAGATACGCAGTATTTT
clone size: few; V gene: TRBV5-6; J gene: TRBJ2-3; D gene: TRBD2; CDR3 protein: CASSPGLAGGHGTQYF; CDR3 DNA: TGTGCCAGCAGCCCCGGACTAGCGGGGGGGCATGGAACGCAGTATTTT
clone size: few; V gene: TRBV10-3; J gene: TRBJ2-1; D gene: TRBD2; CDR3 protein: CAISEAVRVSGSGKEQFF; CDR3 DNA: TGTGCCATCAGTGAGGCTGTCAGGGTCTCAGGGAGCGGGAAGGAGCAGTTCTTC
clone size: .; V gene: TRBV29-1; J gene: TRBJ2-1; D gene: TRBD1; CDR3 protein: CSVDSADRGTGHEQFF; CDR3 DNA: TGCAGCGTTGATTCGGCTGACAGGGGGACGGGGCATGAGCAGTTCTTC
clone size: .; V gene: TRBV5-4; J gene: TRBJ1-6; D gene: TRBD1; CDR3 protein: CASSLGGAGGINSPLHF; CDR3 DNA: TGTGCCAGCAGCCTCGGAGGGGCAGGGGGGATTAATTCACCCCTCCACTTT
clone size: .; V gene: TRBV19; J gene: TRBJ1-1; D gene: .; CDR3 protein: CASSITGYTEAFF; CDR3 DNA: TGTGCCAGTAGTATAACAGGATACACTGAAGCTTTCTTT
clone size: .; V gene: TRBV19; J gene: TRBJ2-3; D gene: TRBD1; CDR3 protein: CASKDRGGGTDTQYF; CDR3 DNA: TGTGCCAGTAAGGACAGGGGCGGGGGCACAGATACGCAGTATTTT
clone size: .; V gene: TRBV5-1; J gene: TRBJ2-1; D gene: TRBD1; CDR3 protein: CASSSGQGSNEQFF; CDR3 DNA: TGCGCCAGCAGCTCGGGACAGGGGAGCAATGAGCAGTTCTTC
clone size: few; V gene: TRBV6-5; J gene: TRBJ1-2; D gene: TRBD1; CDR3 protein: CASSYLAGGHYGYTF; CDR3 DNA: TGTGCCAGCAGTTACCTGGCAGGGGGACACTATGGCTACACCTTC
clone size: few; V gene: TRBV2; J gene: TRBJ2-7; D gene: .; CDR3 protein: CASSEGRRAEQYF; CDR3 DNA: TGTGCCAGCAGTGAGGGCCGGCGGGCCGAGCAGTACTTC